The 3 T cell receptor beta chains given below trace back to one sample, sequenced in a study of T-cell reconstitution after alpha-beta-depleted transplantation in children. Using unique molecular identifiers, the investigators prepared the TCRbeta library. TCRdb independently ran MiXCR on the PCR reads; one entry per CDR3 protein. The table lists hundreds of thousands of distinct CDR3 sequences, 10% to 15% of them singletons. The sample in question was PBMCs, mostly from graft donor cells, obtained 360 days after TCRalphabeta/CD19-depleted stem cell transplant. These receptors all come from a male patient younger than 18 who had a stem cell transplant for acute myeloid leukemia, so the T cells may come from the graft donor.

This clonotype came up many times. V and J are TRBV12-3 or TRBV12-4 and TRBJ2-1; D possibly matches TRBD1 or TRBD2 (7 bases each). CDR3 length: 17 amino acids. V was trimmed by 7 bases and J by 6 bases, leaving 25 bases between them. The CDR3 sequence is CASTRTGWGTTSNEQFF. The CDR3, as DNA: TGTGCCAGCACCCGGACAGGATGGGGGACTACTAGCAATGAGCAGTTCTTC.

V usage is TRBV7-9 and J usage is TRBJ1-5; possible D gene TRBD1, 5 bases. Germline CDR1 is SEHNR and CDR2 is FQNEAQ (reference sequence). The CDR3 sequence is 12 residues long. V shed 5 bases and J shed 11 bases, with 13 bases lying between them. The CDR3 sequence: CASSARGEAQHF. The DNA of the CDR3 is TGTGCCAGCAGCGCACGGGGGGAAGCCCAGCATTTT.

The chain has TRBV4-3 and TRBJ1-2; D remains ambiguous. CDR3 length: 15 residues. Germline V CDR1 and CDR2: LGHNA, YSLEER. The V end lost 1 base, the J end lost 0 bases, and 9 bases lay between the germline ends. CDR3 bases: TGCGCCAGCAGCCAAGTGAGGGCGACTAACTATGGCTACACCTTC. It codes for CASSQVRATNYGYTF.